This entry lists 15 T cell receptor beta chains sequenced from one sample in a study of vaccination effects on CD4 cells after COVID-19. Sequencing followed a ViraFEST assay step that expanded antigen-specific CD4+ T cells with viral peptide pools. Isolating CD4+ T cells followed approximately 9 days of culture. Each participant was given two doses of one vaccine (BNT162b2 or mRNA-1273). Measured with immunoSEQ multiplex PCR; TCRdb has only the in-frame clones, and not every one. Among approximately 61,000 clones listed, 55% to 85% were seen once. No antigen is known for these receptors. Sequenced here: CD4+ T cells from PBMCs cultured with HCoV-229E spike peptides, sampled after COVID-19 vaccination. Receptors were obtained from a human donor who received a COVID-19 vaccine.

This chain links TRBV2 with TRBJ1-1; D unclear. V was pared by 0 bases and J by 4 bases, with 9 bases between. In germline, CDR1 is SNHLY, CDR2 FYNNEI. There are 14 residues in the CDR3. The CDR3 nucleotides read TGTGCCAGCAGTGAAGCGATATCGGTCACTGAAGCTTTCTTT. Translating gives CASSEAISVTEAFF.

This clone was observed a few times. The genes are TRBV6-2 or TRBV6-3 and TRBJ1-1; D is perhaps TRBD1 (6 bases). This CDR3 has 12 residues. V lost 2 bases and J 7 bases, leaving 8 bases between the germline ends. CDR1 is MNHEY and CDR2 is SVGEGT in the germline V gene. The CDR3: CASSYQGIEAFF. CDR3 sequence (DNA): TGTGCCAGCAGTTACCAGGGGATTGAAGCTTTCTTT.

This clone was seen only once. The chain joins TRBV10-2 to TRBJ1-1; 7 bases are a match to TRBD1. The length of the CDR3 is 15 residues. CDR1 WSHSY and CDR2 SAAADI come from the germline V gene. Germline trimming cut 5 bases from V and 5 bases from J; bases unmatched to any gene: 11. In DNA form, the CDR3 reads TGCGCCAGCAGTAAATGGGACAGCCAAGGGACTGAAGCTTTCTTT. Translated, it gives CASSKWDSQGTEAFF.

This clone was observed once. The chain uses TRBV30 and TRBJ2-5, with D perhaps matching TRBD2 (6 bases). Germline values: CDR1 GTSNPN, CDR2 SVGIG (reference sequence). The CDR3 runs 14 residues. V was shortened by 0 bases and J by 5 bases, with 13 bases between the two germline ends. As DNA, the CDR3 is TGTGCCTGGAGTGTACGGGGGAGAAGGGAGACCCAGTACTTC. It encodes CAWSVRGRRETQYF.

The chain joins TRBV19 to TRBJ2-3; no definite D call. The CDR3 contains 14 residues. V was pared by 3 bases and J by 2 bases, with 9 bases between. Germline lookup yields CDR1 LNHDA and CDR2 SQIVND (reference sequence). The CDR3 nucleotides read TGTGCCAGTAGTATTACAGATACCACAGATACGCAGTATTTT. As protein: CASSITDTTDTQYF.

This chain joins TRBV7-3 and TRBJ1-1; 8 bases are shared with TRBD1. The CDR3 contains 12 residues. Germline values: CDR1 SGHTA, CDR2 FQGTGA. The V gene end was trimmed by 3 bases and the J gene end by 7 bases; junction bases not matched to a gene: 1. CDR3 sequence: CASSFDRGEAFF. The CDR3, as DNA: TGTGCCAGCAGCTTCGACAGGGGTGAAGCTTTCTTT. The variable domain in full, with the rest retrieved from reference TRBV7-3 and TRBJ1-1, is GAGVSQTPSNKVTEKGKYVELRCDPISGHTALYWYRQSLGQGPEFLIYFQGTGAADDSGLPNDRFFAVRPEGSVSTLKIQRTERGDSAVYLCASSFDRGEAFFGQGTRLTVV.

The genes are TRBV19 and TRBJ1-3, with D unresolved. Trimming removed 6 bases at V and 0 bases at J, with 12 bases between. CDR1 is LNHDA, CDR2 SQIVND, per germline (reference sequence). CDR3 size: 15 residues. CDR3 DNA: TGTGCCAGTAGCCCTCCAGGCACCTCTGGAAACACCATATATTTT. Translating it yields CASSPPGTSGNTIYF.

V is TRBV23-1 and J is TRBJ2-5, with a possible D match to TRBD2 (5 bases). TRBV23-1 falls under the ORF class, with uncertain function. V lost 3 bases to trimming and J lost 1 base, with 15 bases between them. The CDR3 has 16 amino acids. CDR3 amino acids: CASSHSRCGSQETQYF. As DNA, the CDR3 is TGCGCCAGCAGTCACTCCCGGTGTGGGAGCCAAGAGACCCAGTACTTC.

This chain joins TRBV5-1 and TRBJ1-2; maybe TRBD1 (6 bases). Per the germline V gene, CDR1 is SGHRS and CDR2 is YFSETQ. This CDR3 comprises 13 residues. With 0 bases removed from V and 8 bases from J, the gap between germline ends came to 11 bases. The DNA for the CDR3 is TGCGCCAGCAGCTTGGCTAACAGGGAGGGCTACACCTTC. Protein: CASSLANREGYTF.

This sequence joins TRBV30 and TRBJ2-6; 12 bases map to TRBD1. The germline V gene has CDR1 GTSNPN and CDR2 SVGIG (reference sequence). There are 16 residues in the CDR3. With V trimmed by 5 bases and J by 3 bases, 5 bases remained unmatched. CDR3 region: CAWYRDRGLGANVLTF. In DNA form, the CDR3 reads TGTGCCTGGTACCGGGACAGGGGGCTTGGGGCCAACGTCCTGACTTTC.

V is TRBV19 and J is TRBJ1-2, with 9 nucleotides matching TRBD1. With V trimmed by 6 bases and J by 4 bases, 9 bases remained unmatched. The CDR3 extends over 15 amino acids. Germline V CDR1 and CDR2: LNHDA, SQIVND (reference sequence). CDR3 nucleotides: TGTGCCAGTAGCTGGCCACAGGGGGCTGGCTATGGCTACACCTTC. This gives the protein CASSWPQGAGYGYTF.

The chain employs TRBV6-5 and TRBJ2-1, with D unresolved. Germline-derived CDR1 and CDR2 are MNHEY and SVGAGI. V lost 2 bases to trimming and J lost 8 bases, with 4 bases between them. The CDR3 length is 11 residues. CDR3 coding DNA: TGTGCCAGCAGTTACGCGGATGAGCAGTTCTTC. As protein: CASSYADEQFF.

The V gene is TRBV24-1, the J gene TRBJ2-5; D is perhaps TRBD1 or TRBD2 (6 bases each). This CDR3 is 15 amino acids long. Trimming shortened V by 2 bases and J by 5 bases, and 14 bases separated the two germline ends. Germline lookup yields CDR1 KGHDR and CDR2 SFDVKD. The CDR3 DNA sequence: TGTGCCACCAGTGATTCTCTGGGGGGCGTCGAGACCCAGTACTTC. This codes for CATSDSLGGVETQYF.

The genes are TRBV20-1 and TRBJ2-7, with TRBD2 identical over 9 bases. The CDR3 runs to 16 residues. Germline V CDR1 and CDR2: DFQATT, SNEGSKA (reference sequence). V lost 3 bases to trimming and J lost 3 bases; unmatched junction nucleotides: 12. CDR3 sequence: CSASNPRSGGLYEQYV. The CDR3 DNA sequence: TGCAGTGCTAGTAACCCTCGGAGCGGGGGGCTCTACGAGCAGTACGTC.

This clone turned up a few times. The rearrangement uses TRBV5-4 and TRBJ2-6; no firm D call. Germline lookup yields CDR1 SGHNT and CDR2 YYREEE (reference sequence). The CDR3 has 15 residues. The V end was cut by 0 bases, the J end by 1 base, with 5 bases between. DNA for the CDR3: TGTGCCAGCAGCTTGGTCGGATCTGGGGCCAACGTCCTGACTTTC. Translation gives CASSLVGSGANVLTF.